This TCR beta chain was recovered during a study of radiotherapy plus CTLA-4 blockade in lung cancer (dated by TCRdb to 2016 to 2019). About the investigation overall: Among enrolled patients, about 19% had an objective response and about 30% reached disease control. Overall results and qualifications from the work: The strongest predictors of response, as reported, were early dynamic changes in blood T cell clones along with a rise in serum interferon-beta after radiation. After treatment with radiotherapy and ipilimumab, TCR clones that came from tumors expanded in the peripheral blood.

Library generation was performed with the immunoSEQ multiplex PCR assay. Held by TCRdb, this immuneACCESS table contains in-frame sequences only and omits some clones. Under half of the omission traces to an unresolved V gene where checked; the cause of the rest is unknown. This sample is represented by some 110,000 clones; approximately 77% of them were singletons. Clones ranked in the top ten supply about 3.3% of the sample. Focal radiation therapy combined with CTLA-4 blockade (ipilimumab) was tested in patients with chemo-refractory metastatic non-small-cell lung cancer. Regarding this clone: What this receptor recognizes is not known. Base qualities are not recorded, but no much larger clone differs from it by a single base.

This sample comprised peripheral blood, obtained from a patient treated with radiotherapy plus ipilimumab. The sequence was obtained from a human donor with non-small cell lung cancer that progressed on radiotherapy plus ipilimumab. Some clones in this sample may be carry-over from other donors' samples.

The CDR3 protein: CASSDWTSRNEQFF. The DNA reads as follows: TGTGCCAGCAGCGACTGGACTAGCCGAAATGAGCAGTTCTTC. The chain is assembled from TRBV7-8 and TRBJ2-1, with 8 central nucleotides matching TRBD2. CDR1 and CDR2, looked up from the germline V gene, are SGHVS and FQNEAQ. Taken from cysteine to phenylalanine, the CDR3 has 14 residues. The entry retains the CDR3 DNA only, 42 bases that are in frame from base 1. Trimming accounts for 5 bases at V and 7 bases at J, while the number of junction bases matched to no gene is 7.